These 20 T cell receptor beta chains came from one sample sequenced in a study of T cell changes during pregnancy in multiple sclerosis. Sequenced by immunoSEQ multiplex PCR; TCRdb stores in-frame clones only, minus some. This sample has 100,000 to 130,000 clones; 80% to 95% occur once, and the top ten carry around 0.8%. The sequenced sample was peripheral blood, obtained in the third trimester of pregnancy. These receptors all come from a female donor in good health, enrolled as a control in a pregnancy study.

In DNA form, the CDR3 reads TGCGCCAGCAGCCAAGAAGTCCAGTCCGGGACAACTAATGAAAAACTGTTTTTT. It encodes CASSQEVQSGTTNEKLFF. This sequence joins TRBV4-1 and TRBJ1-4; D uncertain. Germline V gene lookup returns CDR1 MGHRA and CDR2 YSYEKL. With 0 bases removed from V and 0 bases from J, the gap between germline ends came to 14 bases. The CDR3 loop spans 18 amino acids.

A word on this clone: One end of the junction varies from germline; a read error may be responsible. The CDR3, as DNA: TGTGCCAGCAGCTTAGCGGTAACACAGGGCAACCAGCCCCAGCATTTT. Its translation is CASSLAVTQGNQPQHF. This chain links TRBV7-2 with TRBJ1-5; D might be TRBD1 (6 bases). The germline gives CDR1 SGHTA, CDR2 FQGNSA. This CDR3 has 16 residues.

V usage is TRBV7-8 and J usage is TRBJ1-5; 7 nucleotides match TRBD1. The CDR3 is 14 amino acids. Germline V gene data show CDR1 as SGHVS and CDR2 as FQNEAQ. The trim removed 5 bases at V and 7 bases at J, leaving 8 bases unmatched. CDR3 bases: TGTGCCAGCAGCCCCAGACAGGGAGGCCAGCCCCAGCATTTT. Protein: CASSPRQGGQPQHF. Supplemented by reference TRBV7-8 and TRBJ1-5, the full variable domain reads GAGVSQSPRYKVAKRGQDVALRCDPISGHVSLFWYQQALGQGPEFLTYFQNEAQLDKSGLPSDRFFAERPEGSVSTLKIQRTQQEDSAVYLCASSPRQGGQPQHFGDGTRLSIL.

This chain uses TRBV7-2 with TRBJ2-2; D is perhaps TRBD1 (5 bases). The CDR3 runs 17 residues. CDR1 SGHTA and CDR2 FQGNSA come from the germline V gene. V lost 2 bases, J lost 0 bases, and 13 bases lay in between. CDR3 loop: CASSLKSGFANTGELFF. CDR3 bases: TGTGCCAGCAGCTTAAAGTCAGGGTTCGCGAACACCGGGGAGCTGTTTTTT.

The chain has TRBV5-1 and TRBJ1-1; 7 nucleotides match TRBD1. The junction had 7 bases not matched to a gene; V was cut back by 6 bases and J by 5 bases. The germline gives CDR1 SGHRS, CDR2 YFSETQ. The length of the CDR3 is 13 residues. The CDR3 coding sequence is TGCGCCAGCACCCGGGACAGTTTAACTGAAGCTTTCTTT. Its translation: CASTRDSLTEAFF.

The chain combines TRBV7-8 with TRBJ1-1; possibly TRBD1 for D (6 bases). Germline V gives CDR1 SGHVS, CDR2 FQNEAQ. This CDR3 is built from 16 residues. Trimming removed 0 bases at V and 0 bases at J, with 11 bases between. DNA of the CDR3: TGTGCCAGCAGCTTAGCCCCAGGGGTCATGAACACTGAAGCTTTCTTT. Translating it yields CASSLAPGVMNTEAFF.

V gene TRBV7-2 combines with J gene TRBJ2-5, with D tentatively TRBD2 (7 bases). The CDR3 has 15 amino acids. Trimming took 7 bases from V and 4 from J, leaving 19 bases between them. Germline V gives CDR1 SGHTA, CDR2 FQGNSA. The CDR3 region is CASTQRLGGAETQYF. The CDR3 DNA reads TGTGCCAGCACCCAGAGATTGGGGGGGGCAGAGACCCAGTACTTC.

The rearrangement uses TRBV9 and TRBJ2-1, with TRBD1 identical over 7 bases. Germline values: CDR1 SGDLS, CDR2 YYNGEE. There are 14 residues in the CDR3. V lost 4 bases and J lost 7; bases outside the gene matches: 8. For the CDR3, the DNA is TGTGCCAGCAGCCCAGACTACAGGGGTAATGAGCAGTTCTTC. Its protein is CASSPDYRGNEQFF.

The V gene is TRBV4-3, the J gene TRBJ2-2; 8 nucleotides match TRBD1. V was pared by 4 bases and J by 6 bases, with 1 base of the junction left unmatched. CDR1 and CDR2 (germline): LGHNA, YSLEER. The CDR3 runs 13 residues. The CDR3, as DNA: TGCGCCAGCAGCCCACAGGGGGCCGGGGAGCTGTTTTTT. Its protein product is CASSPQGAGELFF.

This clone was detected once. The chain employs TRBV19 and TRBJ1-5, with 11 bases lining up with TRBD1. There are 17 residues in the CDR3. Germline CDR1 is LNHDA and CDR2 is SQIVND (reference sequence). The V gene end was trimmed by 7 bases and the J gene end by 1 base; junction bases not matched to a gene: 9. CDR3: CASTQWTGGSSNQPQHF. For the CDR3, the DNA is TGTGCCAGTACCCAATGGACAGGGGGCTCGAGCAATCAGCCCCAGCATTTT.

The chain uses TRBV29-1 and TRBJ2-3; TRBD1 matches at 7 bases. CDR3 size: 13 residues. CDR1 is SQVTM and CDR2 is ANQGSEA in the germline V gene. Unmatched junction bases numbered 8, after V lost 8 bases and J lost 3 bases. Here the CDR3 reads CSLRDRSTDTQYF. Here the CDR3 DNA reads TGCAGCTTAAGGGACAGAAGTACAGATACGCAGTATTTT.

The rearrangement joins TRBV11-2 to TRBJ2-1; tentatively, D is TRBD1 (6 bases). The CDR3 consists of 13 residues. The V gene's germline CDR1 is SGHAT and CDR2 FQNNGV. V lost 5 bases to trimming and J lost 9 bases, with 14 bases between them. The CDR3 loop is CASSPHRETEQFF. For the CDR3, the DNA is TGTGCCAGCAGCCCCCACAGGGAAACTGAGCAGTTCTTC.

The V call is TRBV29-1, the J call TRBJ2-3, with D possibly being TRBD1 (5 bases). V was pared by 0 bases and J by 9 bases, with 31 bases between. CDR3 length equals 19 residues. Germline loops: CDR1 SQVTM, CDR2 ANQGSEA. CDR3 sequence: CSVEERGTQGADMDGTQYF. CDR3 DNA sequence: TGCAGCGTTGAAGAAAGAGGAACACAAGGGGCCGATATGGACGGGACGCAGTATTTT.

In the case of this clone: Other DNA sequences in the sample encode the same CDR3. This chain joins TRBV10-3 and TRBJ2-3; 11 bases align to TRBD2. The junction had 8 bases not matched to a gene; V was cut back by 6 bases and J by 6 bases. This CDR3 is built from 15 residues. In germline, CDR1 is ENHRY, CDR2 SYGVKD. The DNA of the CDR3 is TGTGCCATCAGAACAACTAGCGGGGGAGCTGATACGCAGTATTTT. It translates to CAIRTTSGGADTQYF.

CDR3 protein: CASSAAMQGDTQYF. CDR3 nucleotide sequence: TGTGCCAGCAGCGCGGCCATGCAGGGAGATACGCAGTATTTT. The chain couples TRBV9 to TRBJ2-3, with D perhaps matching TRBD1 (5 bases). The CDR3 runs to 14 residues. V was shortened by 3 bases and J by 5 bases, with 13 bases between the two germline ends. Germline V CDR1 and CDR2: SGDLS, YYNGEE.

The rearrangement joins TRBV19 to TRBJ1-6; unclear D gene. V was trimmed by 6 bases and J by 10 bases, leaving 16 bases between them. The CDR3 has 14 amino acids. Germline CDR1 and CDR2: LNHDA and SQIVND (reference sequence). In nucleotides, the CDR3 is TGTGCCAGTAGGCTGGTGAGGAGAGAGTCACCCCTCCACTTT. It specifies CASRLVRRESPLHF.

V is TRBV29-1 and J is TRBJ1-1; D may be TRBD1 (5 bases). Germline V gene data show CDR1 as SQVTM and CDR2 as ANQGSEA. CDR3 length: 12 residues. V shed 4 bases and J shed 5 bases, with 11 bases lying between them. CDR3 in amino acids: CSVVGGRTEAFF. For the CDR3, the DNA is TGCAGCGTTGTTGGGGGGAGGACTGAAGCTTTCTTT.

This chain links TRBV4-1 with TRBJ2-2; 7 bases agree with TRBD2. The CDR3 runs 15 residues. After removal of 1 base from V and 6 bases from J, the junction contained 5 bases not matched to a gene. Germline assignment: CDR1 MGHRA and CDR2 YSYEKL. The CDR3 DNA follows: TGCGCCAGCAGCCAAGGGGGACTACCTCCCGGGGAGCTGTTTTTT. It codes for CASSQGGLPPGELFF.

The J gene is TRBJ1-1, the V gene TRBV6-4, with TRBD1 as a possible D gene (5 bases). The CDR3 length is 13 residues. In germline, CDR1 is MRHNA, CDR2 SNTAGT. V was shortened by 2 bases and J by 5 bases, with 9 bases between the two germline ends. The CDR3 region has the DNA TGTGCCAGCAGTGACCAGGGTGGTACTGAAGCTTTCTTT. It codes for CASSDQGGTEAFF.

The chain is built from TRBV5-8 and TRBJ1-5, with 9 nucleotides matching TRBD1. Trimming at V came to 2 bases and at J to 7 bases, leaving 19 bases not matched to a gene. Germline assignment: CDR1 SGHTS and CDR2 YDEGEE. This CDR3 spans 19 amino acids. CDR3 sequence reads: CASSFFMGAPGQGQQPQHF. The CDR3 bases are TGTGCCAGCAGCTTTTTTATGGGTGCTCCGGGACAGGGCCAGCAGCCCCAGCATTTT.